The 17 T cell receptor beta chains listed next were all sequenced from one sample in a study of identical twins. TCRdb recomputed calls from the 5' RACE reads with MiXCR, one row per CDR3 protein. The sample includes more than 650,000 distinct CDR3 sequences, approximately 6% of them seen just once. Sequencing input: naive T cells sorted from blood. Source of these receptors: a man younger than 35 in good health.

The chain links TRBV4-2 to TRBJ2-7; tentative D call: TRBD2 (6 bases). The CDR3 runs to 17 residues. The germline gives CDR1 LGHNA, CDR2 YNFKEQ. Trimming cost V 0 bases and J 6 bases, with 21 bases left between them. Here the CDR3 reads CASSQEPGSGWTLEQYF. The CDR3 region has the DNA TGTGCCAGCAGCCAAGAACCTGGTAGCGGATGGACCCTCGAGCAGTACTTC.

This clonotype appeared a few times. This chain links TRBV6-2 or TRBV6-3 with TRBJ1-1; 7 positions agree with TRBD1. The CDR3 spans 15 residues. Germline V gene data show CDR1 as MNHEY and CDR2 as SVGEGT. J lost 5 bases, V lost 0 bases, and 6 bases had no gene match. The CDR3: CASSYSGGGGTEAFF. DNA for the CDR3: TGTGCCAGCAGTTACTCAGGGGGCGGCGGGACTGAAGCTTTCTTT.

The CDR3 nucleotides read TGTGCCAGCAGCTTAGAAGGTTCTACCGGGTACAATGAGCAGTTCTTC. Its protein product is CASSLEGSTGYNEQFF. V is TRBV7-2 and J is TRBJ2-1; D is unresolved. The CDR3 extends over 16 amino acids. Trimming removed 1 base at V and 4 bases at J, with 14 bases between. The germline CDR1 and CDR2 sequences are SGHTA and FQGNSA.

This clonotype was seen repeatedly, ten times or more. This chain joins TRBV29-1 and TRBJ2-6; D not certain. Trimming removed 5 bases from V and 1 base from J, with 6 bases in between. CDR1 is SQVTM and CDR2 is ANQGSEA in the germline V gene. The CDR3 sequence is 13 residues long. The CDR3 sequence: CSVLGSGANVLTF. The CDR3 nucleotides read TGCAGCGTTTTAGGGTCTGGGGCCAACGTCCTGACTTTC.

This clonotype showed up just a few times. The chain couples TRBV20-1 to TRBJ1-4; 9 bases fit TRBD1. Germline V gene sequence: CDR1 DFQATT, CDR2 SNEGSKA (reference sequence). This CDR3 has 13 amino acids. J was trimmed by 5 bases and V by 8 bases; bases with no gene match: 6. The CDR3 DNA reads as TGCAGTCTATCCGGGACAGGGAATGAAAAACTGTTTTTT. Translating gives CSLSGTGNEKLFF.

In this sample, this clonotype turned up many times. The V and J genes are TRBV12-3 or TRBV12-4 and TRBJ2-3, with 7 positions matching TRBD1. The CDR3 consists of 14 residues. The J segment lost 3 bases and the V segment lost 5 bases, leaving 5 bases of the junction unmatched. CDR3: CASSPDRVTDTQYF. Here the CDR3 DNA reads TGTGCCAGCAGTCCTGACAGGGTGACAGATACGCAGTATTTT.

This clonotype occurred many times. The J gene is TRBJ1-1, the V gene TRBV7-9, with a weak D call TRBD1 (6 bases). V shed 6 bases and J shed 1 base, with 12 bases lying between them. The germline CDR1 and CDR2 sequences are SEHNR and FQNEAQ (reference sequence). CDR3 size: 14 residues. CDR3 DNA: TGTGCCAGCAGATTTGGACAGAAGAACACTGAAGCTTTCTTT. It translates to CASRFGQKNTEAFF. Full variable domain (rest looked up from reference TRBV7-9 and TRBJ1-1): DTGVSQNPRHKITKRGQNVTFRCDPISEHNRLYWYRQTLGQGPEFLTYFQNEAQLEKSRLLSDRFSAERPKGSFSTLEIQRTEQGDSAMYLCASRFGQKNTEAFFGQGTRLTVV.

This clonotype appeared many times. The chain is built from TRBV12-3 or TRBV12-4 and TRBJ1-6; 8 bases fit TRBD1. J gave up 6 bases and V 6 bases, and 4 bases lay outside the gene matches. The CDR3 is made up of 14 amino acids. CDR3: CASRVDRGNSPLHF. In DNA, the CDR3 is TGTGCCAGCAGAGTCGACAGGGGTAATTCACCCCTCCACTTT.

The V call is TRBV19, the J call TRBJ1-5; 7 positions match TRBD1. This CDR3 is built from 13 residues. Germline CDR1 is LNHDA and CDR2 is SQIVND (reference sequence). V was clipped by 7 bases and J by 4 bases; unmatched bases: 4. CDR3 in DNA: TGTGCCAGTACCGGGACAGAAAATCAGCCCCAGCATTTT. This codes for CASTGTENQPQHF.

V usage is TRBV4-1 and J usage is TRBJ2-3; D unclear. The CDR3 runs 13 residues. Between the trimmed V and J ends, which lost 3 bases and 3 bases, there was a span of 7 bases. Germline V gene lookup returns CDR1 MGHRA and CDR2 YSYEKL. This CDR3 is CASSQTVTDTQYF. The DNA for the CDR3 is TGCGCCAGCAGCCAGACCGTTACAGATACGCAGTATTTT.

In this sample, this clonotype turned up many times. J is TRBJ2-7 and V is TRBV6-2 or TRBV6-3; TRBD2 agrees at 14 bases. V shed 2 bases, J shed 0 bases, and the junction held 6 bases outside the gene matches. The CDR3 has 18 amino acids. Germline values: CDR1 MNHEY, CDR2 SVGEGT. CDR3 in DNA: TGTGCCAGCAGTTACCCCCGGACTAGCGGGAGGTCCTCCTACGAGCAGTACTTC. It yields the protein CASSYPRTSGRSSYEQYF.

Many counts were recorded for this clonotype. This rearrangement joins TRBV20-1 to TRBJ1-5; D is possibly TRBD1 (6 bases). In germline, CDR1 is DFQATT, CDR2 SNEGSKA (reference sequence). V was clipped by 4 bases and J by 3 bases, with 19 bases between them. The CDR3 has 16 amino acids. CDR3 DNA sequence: TGCAGTGCTACCCCCCCTGGGCAGGGGTTCAATCAGCCCCAGCATTTT. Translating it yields CSATPPGQGFNQPQHF.

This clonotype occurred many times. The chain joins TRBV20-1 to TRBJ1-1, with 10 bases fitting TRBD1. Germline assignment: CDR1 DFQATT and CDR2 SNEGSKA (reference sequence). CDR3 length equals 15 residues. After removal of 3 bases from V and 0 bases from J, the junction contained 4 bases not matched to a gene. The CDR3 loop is CSARGDRGMNTEAFF. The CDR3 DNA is TGCAGTGCTAGGGGGGACAGGGGCATGAACACTGAAGCTTTCTTT.

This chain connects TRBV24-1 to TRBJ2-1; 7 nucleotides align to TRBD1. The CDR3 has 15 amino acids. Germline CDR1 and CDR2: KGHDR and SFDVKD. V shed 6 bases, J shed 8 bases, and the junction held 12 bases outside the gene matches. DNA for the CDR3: TGTGCCACCAGTTCCCGGGACAGTTTAATCGATGAGCAGTTCTTC. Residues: CATSSRDSLIDEQFF.

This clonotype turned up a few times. CDR3 region: CASSYGGLWQYF. The CDR3 DNA reads as TGTGCCAGCAGTTACGGGGGACTGTGGCAGTACTTC. This chain connects TRBV6-5 to TRBJ2-7; D possibly corresponds to TRBD2 (6 bases). The CDR3 covers 12 residues. The V gene lost 2 bases and the J gene lost 9 bases, with 11 bases spanning the gap. Germline CDR1 and CDR2: MNHEY and SVGAGI.

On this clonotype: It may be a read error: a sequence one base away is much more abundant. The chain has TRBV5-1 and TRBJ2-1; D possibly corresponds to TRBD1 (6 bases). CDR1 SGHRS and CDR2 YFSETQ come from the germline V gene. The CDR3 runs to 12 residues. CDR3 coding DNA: TGCCCCAGCAGCCCTACGACGACAGGACAGTTCTTC. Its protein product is CPSSPTTTGQFF.

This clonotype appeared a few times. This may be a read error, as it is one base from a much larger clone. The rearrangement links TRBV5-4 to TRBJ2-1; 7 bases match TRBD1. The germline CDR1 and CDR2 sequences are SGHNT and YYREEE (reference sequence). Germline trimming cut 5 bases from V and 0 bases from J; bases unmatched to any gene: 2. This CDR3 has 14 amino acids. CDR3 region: CASRTGSSYNEQFF. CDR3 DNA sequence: TGTGCCAGCAGGACAGGGAGCTCCTACAATGAGCAGTTCTTC.